The present T cell receptor (beta chain) was sequenced within a study of blood T cell repertoires in COVID-19. Whole-study context: The samples span acute and convalescent COVID-19 from the United States, Italy and Spain. T cells, B-cell-depleted T cells, or PBMCs supplied cDNA or gDNA.

Sequenced by immunoSEQ multiplex PCR; TCRdb stores in-frame clones only, minus some. The sample lists some 180,000 clones, around 83% occurring once. Trimming stripped 0 bases from V and 2 bases from J, with 14 bases between. Germline CDR1 and CDR2: SGHNT and YYREEE (reference sequence). The CDR3 is made up of 16 amino acids. The sample was peripheral blood. The TCR sequence derives from a human donor in a cohort sampled during active COVID-19. The J gene is TRBJ2-5, the V gene TRBV5-4; possibly TRBD2 for D (6 bases). Here the CDR3 DNA reads TGTGCCAGCAGCTTGGGGGGAGGAGGCTGGCAAGAGACCCAGTACTTC. Translating gives CASSLGGGGWQETQYF.